The next 28 T cell receptor beta chains were all read from a single sample in a study of type 1 regulatory T cells. Their antigens are not known. TCRdb re-called the reads with MiXCR, one entry per CDR3 protein. The sample consists of about 42,000 distinct CDR3 sequences, 12% of them appearing once. Sequencing was performed on cultured non-Tr1 T cells, either the whole culture or a sorted T cell fraction (not recorded which). Receptors were obtained from a human donor in good health.

This clonotype has a count of ten or more. The chain has TRBV4-3 and TRBJ2-5, with D possibly TRBD2 on 6 matching bases. The CDR3 loop spans 14 amino acids. CDR1 LGHNA and CDR2 YSLEER come from the germline V gene. V was trimmed by 1 base and J by 5 bases, leaving 11 bases between them. The DNA for the CDR3 is TGCGCCAGCAGCCAAGCGGGGGTGGCGGAGACCCAGTACTTC. It translates to CASSQAGVAETQYF.

This clonotype has ten or more counts. The rearrangement links TRBV5-1 to TRBJ2-3; a possible D gene is TRBD2 (6 bases). In germline, CDR1 is SGHRS, CDR2 YFSETQ. Trimming took off 0 bases at V and 2 bases at J, with 7 bases between the two ends. This CDR3 has 14 amino acids. The CDR3 bases are TGCGCCAGCAGCTTGGGGGAGGTCACAGATACGCAGTATTTT. Its protein product is CASSLGEVTDTQYF.

The rearrangement joins TRBV29-1 to TRBJ2-7; maybe TRBD1 (5 bases). Deletions cut 3 bases from V and 5 bases from J, with 11 bases between. The CDR3 sequence is 12 residues long. The germline gives CDR1 SQVTM, CDR2 ANQGSEA. The CDR3 region is CSVDTGSHEQYF. The DNA for the CDR3 is TGCAGCGTTGATACAGGTTCCCACGAGCAGTACTTC.

This clonotype was detected many times. The chain joins TRBV7-8 to TRBJ2-7; 8 nucleotides match TRBD2. The CDR3 is 16 residues long. The junction had 11 bases not matched to a gene; V was cut back by 5 bases and J by 2 bases. Germline lookup yields CDR1 SGHVS and CDR2 FQNEAQ. CDR3 nucleotides: TGTGCCAGCAGCCTTGCTGGAGCGGGAGTTGCCTACGAGCAGTACTTC. This translates into CASSLAGAGVAYEQYF. Looking up the rest from reference TRBV7-8 and TRBJ2-7 gives the full variable domain: GAGVSQSPRYKVAKRGQDVALRCDPISGHVSLFWYQQALGQGPEFLTYFQNEAQLDKSGLPSDRFFAERPEGSVSTLKIQRTQQEDSAVYLCASSLAGAGVAYEQYFGPGTRLTVT.

This chain uses TRBV5-4 with TRBJ1-5; D uncertain. The CDR3 contains 13 residues. Germline-derived CDR1 and CDR2 are SGHNT and YYREEE (reference sequence). Deletions cut 1 base from V and 5 bases from J, with 7 bases between. CDR3 DNA: TGTGCCAGCAGCTTGTCGGTGGATCAGCCCCAGCATTTT. This sequence encodes CASSLSVDQPQHF.

This clonotype was recorded many times. The chain couples TRBV12-3 or TRBV12-4 to TRBJ1-5; D not resolved. The CDR3 spans 13 residues. V lost 7 bases, J lost 5 bases, and 12 bases lay in between. CDR3 nucleotide sequence: TGTGCCAGCAATCCTGATCCGGATCAGCCCCAGCATTTT. Translating it yields CASNPDPDQPQHF.

This clonotype was counted only a few times. This clone may be a read error of a much larger clone one base away. J is TRBJ2-1 and V is TRBV5-1, with D hard to call. The CDR3 totals 14 residues. V was clipped by 2 bases and J by 5 bases, with 11 bases between them. Germline values: CDR1 SGHRS, CDR2 YFSETQ. The CDR3 reads CASSFLAGNNEQFF. The DNA of the CDR3 is TGCGCCAGCAGCTTTTTGGCAGGCAACAATGAGCAGTTCTTC.

As concerns this clonotype: A much larger clone differs by one base, so this may be a read error. The chain carries TRBV5-6 and TRBJ1-5; the D is unclear. The CDR3 totals 12 residues. Germline CDR1 is SGHDT and CDR2 is YYEEEE. CDR3 DNA: TGTACCAGCAGCTTTCGAGATCAGCCCCAGCATTTT. It yields the protein CTSSFRDQPQHF.

This clonotype was observed at least ten times. The CDR3 nucleotides are TGTGCCAGCTCATCGATGGTGAACACTGAAGCTTTCTTT. Its protein is CASSSMVNTEAFF. The V gene is TRBV18, the J gene TRBJ1-1; D not certain. Trimming took off 5 bases at V and 0 bases at J, with 7 bases between the two ends. The germline CDR1 and CDR2 sequences are KGHSH and LQKENI. The CDR3 has 13 amino acids.

The chain carries TRBV5-5 and TRBJ2-1; D might be TRBD1 or TRBD2, each matching 5 bases. The germline gives CDR1 SGHKS, CDR2 YYEKEE (reference sequence). V lost 5 bases to trimming and J lost 3 bases, with 12 bases between them. The CDR3 totals 14 residues. As DNA, the CDR3 is TGTGCCAGCAGGTTCCAGGGAGACTACAATGAGCAGTTCTTC. It encodes CASRFQGDYNEQFF.

The chain carries TRBV27 and TRBJ2-3, with D maybe TRBD2 (5 bases). This CDR3 has 15 residues. V lost 4 bases and J lost 8, with 19 bases in between. CDR1 is MNHEY, CDR2 SMNVEV, per germline (reference sequence). The CDR3 nucleotides are TGTGCCAGCAGTTCCTTCGGCCTAGCAAAGGTTACGCAGTATTTT. Amino acid sequence: CASSSFGLAKVTQYF.

In this sample, this clonotype turned up many times. The rearrangement links TRBV3-1 to TRBJ2-1, with 8 bases lining up with TRBD1. V was clipped by 4 bases and J by 9 bases; unmatched bases: 5. The CDR3 totals 13 residues. Germline V gene data show CDR1 as LGHDT and CDR2 as YNNKEL (reference sequence). CDR3 sequence reads: CASSLLQGGEQFF. The CDR3 DNA reads as TGTGCCAGCAGCCTCTTACAGGGGGGTGAGCAGTTCTTC.

This clonotype was observed a handful of times. The rearrangement links TRBV19 to TRBJ2-3; no definite D call. CDR3 length: 11 amino acids. Trimming removed 0 bases at V and 5 bases at J, with 0 bases between. Germline V gives CDR1 LNHDA, CDR2 SQIVND (reference sequence). The CDR3 region is CASSIEDTQYF. The CDR3 nucleotides are TGTGCCAGTAGTATAGAAGATACGCAGTATTTT.

The chain carries TRBV20-1 and TRBJ1-1, with D perhaps TRBD1 (5 bases). Germline CDR1 is DFQATT and CDR2 is SNEGSKA (reference sequence). V was cut by 3 bases and J by 1 base, with 12 bases left in between. This CDR3 has 14 amino acids. The CDR3: CSASISGGNTEAFF. The CDR3 coding sequence is TGCAGTGCTAGCATCTCGGGGGGGAACACTGAAGCTTTCTTT.

The CDR3 sequence is CASSRVDSQETQYF. The CDR3 DNA reads as TGCGCCAGCAGCCGGGTGGACTCCCAAGAGACCCAGTACTTC. V gene TRBV5-1 combines with J gene TRBJ2-5; D is perhaps TRBD2 (5 bases). Trimming left V 4 bases short and J 1 base short, with 11 bases between. Per the germline V gene, CDR1 is SGHRS and CDR2 is YFSETQ. The CDR3 spans 14 residues.

This clonotype was seen ten or more times. The chain has TRBV10-3 and TRBJ2-2; D remains unclear. V was shortened by 8 bases and J by 0 bases, with 10 bases between the two germline ends. The CDR3 runs 14 residues. Germline lookup yields CDR1 ENHRY and CDR2 SYGVKD. The CDR3 region has the DNA TGTGCCATCGCACCCGGTACGAACACCGGGGAGCTGTTTTTT. Its translation is CAIAPGTNTGELFF.

Many counts were recorded for this clonotype. The chain uses TRBV3-1 and TRBJ1-1; no clear D. The length of the CDR3 is 16 residues. Germline CDR1 reads LGHDT; CDR2 reads YNNKEL (reference sequence). The germline V and J ends were trimmed by 2 bases and 6 bases, with 19 bases remaining between them. The CDR3 nucleotides are TGTGCCAGCAGCCAAAATTCGGTCCAACGGCGGGCTGAAGCTTTCTTT. Encoded protein: CASSQNSVQRRAEAFF.

This clonotype is medium-sized (0.01 to 0.1%) by share. V is TRBV5-1 and J is TRBJ2-1, with TRBD2 as a possible D gene (5 bases). The CDR3 contains 14 residues. Germline V CDR1 and CDR2: SGHRS, YFSETQ. V was cut by 5 bases and J by 6 bases, with 15 bases left in between. The CDR3 nucleotides are TGCGCCAGCAGGAGTGACTATAGAGGCAATGAGCAGTTCTTC. Encoded protein: CASRSDYRGNEQFF.

This clonotype is labeled as medium-sized. The chain uses TRBV20-1 and TRBJ2-7; the D is unclear. Germline V gene lookup returns CDR1 DFQATT and CDR2 SNEGSKA (reference sequence). The V gene lost 3 bases and the J gene lost 0 bases, with 6 bases spanning the gap. CDR3 length: 12 amino acids. The CDR3 spells CSARPASYEQYF. For the CDR3, the DNA is TGCAGTGCTAGGCCGGCCTCCTACGAGCAGTACTTC.

Remarks on this clonotype: An end of the junction differs from the germline gene, which may be a read error. V and J are TRBV28 and TRBJ2-1; 9 nucleotides line up with TRBD2. The CDR3 contains 16 residues. Germline CDR1 and CDR2: MDHEN and SYDVKM. CDR3 DNA: TGTGCCAGCAGTTTAAACGGCGGGAGGGGGAGGTATGAACAGTTCTTC. Its protein product is CASSLNGGRGRYEQFF.

This clonotype is medium-sized (0.01 to 0.1%). The rearrangement uses TRBV25-1 and TRBJ2-1; 11 bases agree with TRBD1. The germline CDR1 and CDR2 sequences are MGHDK and SYGVNS. Trimming at V came to 0 bases and at J to 6 bases, leaving 1 base not matched to a gene. The CDR3 has 15 residues. CDR3 in DNA: TGTGCCAGCAGTGAATATGGGACAGGGGGCAATGAGCAGTTCTTC. This sequence encodes CASSEYGTGGNEQFF.

This clonotype was observed many times. This chain joins TRBV7-6 and TRBJ1-3; TRBD1 matches 7 bases. This CDR3 region has 14 residues. With V trimmed by 1 base and J by 4 bases, 1 base remained unmatched. Germline assignment: CDR1 SGHVS and CDR2 FNYEAQ. The CDR3 protein is CASSLGGGGNTIYF. CDR3 bases: TGTGCCAGCAGCTTAGGAGGGGGCGGAAACACCATATATTTT.

The V gene is TRBV5-1, the J gene TRBJ2-1; a possible D gene is TRBD2 (5 bases). From germline, CDR1 is SGHRS and CDR2 YFSETQ. The CDR3 covers 15 residues. V lost 0 bases to trimming and J lost 0 bases, with 7 bases between them. CDR3 nucleotides: TGCGCCAGCAGCTTGGCCGGGGACTCCTACAATGAGCAGTTCTTC. Translated, it gives CASSLAGDSYNEQFF.

This clonotype has a handful of counts. A read error may be the cause here, since a much bigger clone is one base away. V gene TRBV18 combines with J gene TRBJ2-4; D is unresolved. CDR1 and CDR2 from the germline V gene are KGHSH and LQKENI. The CDR3 is made up of 16 amino acids. The CDR3 region is CASPPTPTLAKNIQYF. CDR3 in DNA: TGTGCCAGCCCACCAACCCCGACACTAGCCAAAAACATTCAGTACTTC.

This chain uses TRBV29-1 with TRBJ1-2, with D hard to call. V lost 3 bases to trimming and J lost 6 bases, with 5 bases between them. The CDR3 spans 10 residues. Germline loops: CDR1 SQVTM, CDR2 ANQGSEA. The DNA of the CDR3 is TGCAGCGTTGATCGGGATGGCTACACCTTC. Amino acid sequence: CSVDRDGYTF.

The chain employs TRBV5-6 and TRBJ2-3; TRBD2 matches 9 bases. The CDR3 has 16 residues. Trimming removed 1 base from V and 2 bases from J; junction bases left unmatched: 5. The germline V gene encodes CDR1 SGHDT and CDR2 YYEEEE. For the CDR3, the DNA is TGTGCCAGCAGCTTGTCCCTAGCGGGAACCACAGATACGCAGTATTTT. Translation gives CASSLSLAGTTDTQYF.

V gene TRBV29-1 combines with J gene TRBJ2-1, with TRBD1 identical over 7 bases. V shed 0 bases, J shed 7 bases, and the junction held 9 bases outside the gene matches. Germline CDR1 is SQVTM and CDR2 is ANQGSEA. The CDR3 is 15 residues long. CDR3 bases: TGCAGCGTTGAAGATAACAGGGGCCGCCTAAATGAGCAGTTCTTC. It specifies CSVEDNRGRLNEQFF.

Ten or more counts support this clonotype. The chain uses TRBV4-2 and TRBJ2-1; D may be TRBD2 (6 bases). V was pared by 3 bases and J by 13 bases, with 16 bases between. The length of the CDR3 is 13 residues. Germline V gene sequence: CDR1 LGHNA, CDR2 YNFKEQ. DNA for the CDR3: TGTGCCAGCAGCCAGCCTCCATTAGCGGCTCAGTTCTTC. This sequence encodes CASSQPPLAAQFF.